This is a list of T cell receptor beta chains from one sample in a study of T-cell memory formation after mild COVID-19. Each CDR3 protein is one row after TCRdb ran MiXCR on the 5' RACE reads. The sample lists about 560,000 distinct CDR3 sequences, about a sixth occurring once. The sample comprised PBMCs or a T cell subset sorted from them (not recorded which). The origin of the receptors is an adult woman who had mild COVID-19 (a few samples of this study predate the infection). Cell type and time point are not known. The CDR3 runs from the conserved cysteine through the conserved F or W. Fields, in order: V gene, D gene, J gene, CDR3 length, clone size, CDR3 DNA, CDR3 protein. The D gene is left open where the match is weak. Clone size, where shown, is once, few, many, or a class for clones that have expanded.

TRBV6-5	TRBD2	TRBJ2-7	14	NA	TGTGCCAGCAGTCCACTAGCGGGAGGTGTGTGGCAGTACTTC	CASSPLAGGVWQYF
TRBV5-1	NA	TRBJ2-3	16	few	TGCGCCAGCAGCTTGCTGTCTGGGTTCGGGACAGATACGCAGTATTTT	CASSLLSGFGTDTQYF
TRBV12-3/TRBV12-4	NA	TRBJ1-5	15	once	TGTGCCAGCAGCCCTCAGGGCAGGGCGATACAGCCCCAGCATTTT	CASSPQGRAIQPQHF
TRBV6-6	TRBD2	TRBJ2-7	14	NA	TGTGCCAGCAGTGCCGGTCTAGCGGGCTACGAGCAGTACTTC	CASSAGLAGYEQYF
TRBV6-5	NA	TRBJ1-1	12	few	TGTGCCAGCCGTGGGGGTGGCACTGAAGCTTTCTTT	CASRGGGTEAFF
TRBV6-5	NA	TRBJ1-2	15	few	TGTGCCAGCAGTTACTCGAGGCAGGGCTACTATGGCTACACCTTC	CASSYSRQGYYGYTF
TRBV7-3	NA	TRBJ1-3	15	few	TGTGCCAGCAGCTTATCACCGGACTCTGGAAACACCATATATTTT	CASSLSPDSGNTIYF
TRBV6-5	NA	TRBJ1-5	15	NA	TGTGCCAGCAGCCCGCTGGGACGGAGAAATCAGCCCCAGCATTTT	CASSPLGRRNQPQHF
TRBV7-3	TRBD2	TRBJ2-4	19	NA	TGTGCCAGCAGCCCAATACTGACTAGCGGGGGGCTAGCCAAAAACATTCAGTACTTC	CASSPILTSGGLAKNIQYF
TRBV4-1	NA	TRBJ2-5	15	NA	TGCGCCAGCAGCCAAGGCCCGTCGTACCAAGAGACCCAGTACTTC	CASSQGPSYQETQYF
TRBV3-1	TRBD2	TRBJ2-2	20	NA	TGTGCCAGCAGCCGTCAGGGGATAGCGGGGAATTTCGCGAACACCGGGGAGCTGTTTTTT	CASSRQGIAGNFANTGELFF
TRBV7-9	TRBD2	TRBJ2-1	18	NA	TGTGCCAGCAGCTTAACTGCCCAGGTTGCGGGAGGGCCAATTGAGCAGTTCTTC	CASSLTAQVAGGPIEQFF
TRBV9	TRBD2	TRBJ2-4	18	few	TGTGCCAGCAGCGCGTTAGCGGGAGTAGGCCTAGCCAAAAACATTCAGTACTTC	CASSALAGVGLAKNIQYF
TRBV30	NA	TRBJ2-1	11	NA	TGTGCCTGGAGAGGGGGTCATGAGCAGTTCTTC	CAWRGGHEQFF
TRBV11-3	NA	TRBJ2-2	13	few	TGTGCCAGCAGCTTAAAAGGTCGGGGGGAGCTGTTTTTT	CASSLKGRGELFF
TRBV20-1	NA	TRBJ2-5	13	once	TGCAGTGCTTCTTTAGGGAGCGAAGAGACCCAGTACTTC	CSASLGSEETQYF
TRBV5-1	NA	TRBJ2-6	17	NA	TGCGCCAGCAGCTTGGCTGGCAGCCTCTCTGGGGCCAACGTCCTGACTTTC	CASSLAGSLSGANVLTF